This T cell receptor beta chain comes out of a study of OX40 agonist ivuxolimab in advanced cancers. Study overall: Patients treated during dose escalation were battling hepatocellular carcinoma, melanoma, renal cell or head and neck cancer.

Assay used: immunoSEQ multiplex PCR; TCRdb lists only in-frame clones, some missing. The sample yields roughly 40,000 clones, about 86% seen once. V was pared by 3 bases and J by 8 bases, with 10 bases between. The V gene's germline CDR1 is LNHDA and CDR2 SQIVND (reference sequence). The CDR3 consists of 12 residues. The origin of this receptor is an adult with an advanced solid tumor such as melanoma, head and neck, liver or kidney cancer. The specimen was CD4+ or CD8+ T cells sorted from blood, collected in a trial of the OX40 agonist ivuxolimab. V gene TRBV19 combines with J gene TRBJ1-2; the D gene is possibly TRBD1 (5 bases). The CDR3 here is CASSIGGAGYTF. In nucleotides, the CDR3 is TGTGCCAGTAGTATTGGAGGGGCCGGCTACACCTTC.